Sequencing of this T cell receptor (beta chain) was carried out in a study of CD8 T cells in ankylosing spondylitis. The TCR beta libraries were generated through quantitative 5'-RACE incorporating molecular barcodes. TCRdb re-derived calls from the 5' RACE reads in MiXCR, one entry per CDR3 protein. The sample has some 27,000 distinct CDR3 sequences; 4.5% to 5.5% are singletons. This clonotype was recorded many times. Its antigen is unidentified. The CDR3 extends over 16 amino acids. The germline gives CDR1 SGDLS, CDR2 YYNGEE. V was clipped by 0 bases and J by 5 bases, with 17 bases between them. Study-wide results and caveats: Clones linked with disease were CD8+ and fairly uncommon in the peripheral blood. A TCR beta motif of under 10 highly homologous variants appeared characteristic of ankylosing spondylitis blood.

The rearrangement uses TRBV9 and TRBJ1-1, with D uncertain. The sequenced sample was blood, either unsorted or a sorted T cell fraction (not recorded which). This TCR came from a female donor with ankylosing spondylitis or in good health (not recorded which). CDR3 loop: CASSVALGSERTEAFF. The CDR3 DNA follows: TGTGCCAGCAGCGTAGCGTTGGGATCTGAACGGACTGAAGCTTTCTTT.